This TCR beta chain was sequenced for a study of shared clonotypes between healthy human individuals. CDR1 and CDR2 from the germline V gene are GTSNPN and SVGIG (reference sequence). This CDR3 has 15 amino acids. Trimming left V 0 bases short and J 0 bases short, with 9 bases between. Clones were sequenced by immunoSEQ multiplex PCR, and TCRdb holds only the in-frame ones, with some missing. The sample holds about 2.4 million clones, 85% to 95% seen once. The rearrangement links TRBV30 to TRBJ1-5; D unclear. This receptor was taken from a man younger than 35 in good health. What was sequenced was naive CD4+ T cells sorted from blood. Documented subset: CD45RA+ positively selected. Here the CDR3 reads CAWSVRGISNQPQHF. Written as DNA, the CDR3 is TGTGCCTGGAGTGTACGAGGCATTAGCAATCAGCCCCAGCATTTT. Based on the CDR3 plus reference TRBV30 and TRBJ1-5, the full variable domain is SQTIHQWPATLVQPVGSPLSLECTVEGTSNPNLYWYRQAAGRGLQLLFYSVGIGQISSEVPQNLSASRPQDRQFILSSKKLLLSDSGFYLCAWSVRGISNQPQHFGDGTRLSIL.